Listed here is a single TCR beta chain. Profiled with immunoSEQ multiplex PCR; TCRdb holds only in-frame clones, not every one. The repertoire consists of roughly 2,000,000 clones, with about 95% occurring once and the leading ten covering under 1.5%. CDR1 is MNHNY, CDR2 SVGAGI, per germline (reference sequence). V lost 0 bases to trimming and J lost 8 bases, with 10 bases between them. The CDR3 runs to 13 residues. This sample is part of a study of shared clonotypes between healthy human individuals. Naive CD8 cells were CD45RO-negative, positively selected for CCR7, excluding terminally differentiated effector memory CD45RA+ cells.

The source is a man younger than 35 in good health. The genes are TRBV6-6 and TRBJ1-1; D is unclear. The sample consisted of naive CD8+ T cells sorted from blood. The CDR3 reads CASSYSGVQEAFF. For the CDR3, the DNA is TGTGCCAGCAGTTACTCGGGAGTACAGGAAGCTTTCTTT.